Below, one T cell receptor beta chain is given with its context. Antigen unknown. The assay ran at deep level. Each subset's genomic DNA was split evenly across several immunoSEQ plates. Some clones are missing from TCRdb's copy, which holds only in-frame ones; the method was immunoSEQ multiplex PCR. Of about 650,000 clones detected, around 95% appear once; the ten largest clones hold about 0.11%. The source of the sample is a study of shared clonotypes between healthy human individuals. Whole-study findings and limits: Sequencing depth was predicted to influence how clonotypes are shared among donors. Clonotypes shared by all four donors outscored non-shared clonotypes in generation probability.

Positively selected for CCR7, the CD45RO-negative cells used as naive CD8 cells excluded terminally differentiated effector memory CD45RA+ cells. V was shortened by 4 bases and J by 6 bases, with 16 bases between the two germline ends. The germline CDR1 and CDR2 sequences are GTSNPN and SVGIG (reference sequence). The CDR3 totals 14 residues. Sequenced input: naive CD8+ T cells sorted from blood. The receptor comes from a young woman in good health. The chain links TRBV30 to TRBJ1-5; D remains unclear. The CDR3 DNA follows: TGTGCCTGGAACCCCGTGGGTCATACTCAGCCCCAGCATTTT. Translated, it gives CAWNPVGHTQPQHF.